The count of the clone carrying this T cell receptor (beta chain) is one. A read error may account for a junction end that differs from germline. As the template, RNA transcripts were used to amplify TCR beta CDR3 regions. HTBI primers were employed in first-round RT-PCR, then a second-round multiplex PCR followed. TCRdb reanalysed the multiplex PCR reads using MiXCR and keeps one entry per CDR3 protein. The sample includes 650,000 to 900,000 distinct CDR3 sequences, 35% to 50% of them seen just once. This record comes from a study of Graves' ophthalmopathy and Graves' hyperthyroidism. This CDR3 comprises 14 residues. CDR1 is LNHNV and CDR2 is YYDKDF in the germline V gene (reference sequence).

The J gene is TRBJ2-5, the V gene TRBV15; a possible D gene is TRBD1 (6 bases). Sequencing was done on a sample of peripheral blood. The sequence derives from an adult man with Graves' ophthalmopathy. The CDR3, as DNA: TGTGCCGCCAGCAGAGATCGAGGGGGAGAGACCCAGTACTTC. Its protein product is CAASRDRGGETQYF.